This TCR beta chain was captured in a study of blood T cell repertoires in COVID-19. The junction had 2 bases not matched to a gene; V was cut back by 3 bases and J by 0 bases. The germline gives CDR1 KGHDR, CDR2 SFDVKD. The CDR3 loop spans 15 amino acids. Produced via immunoSEQ multiplex PCR; TCRdb's table is partial and in-frame only. Of 130,000 to 150,000 clones in the sample, about 79% were seen once. Ages ranged from about 18 to 89 years, with residence in fewer than 25 US areas. Clinical history reported by participants formed the basis on which cohorts were assigned. Sample: PBMCs or T cells enriched from blood (not recorded which). This sequence originates from a man aged 45-65 years who had recovered from COVID-19. The chain has TRBV24-1 and TRBJ2-5, with 8 bases identical to TRBD1. CDR3 nucleotide sequence: TGTGCCACCAGTGATCCGGGACAGGACCAAGAGACCCAGTACTTC. Translating gives CATSDPGQDQETQYF.